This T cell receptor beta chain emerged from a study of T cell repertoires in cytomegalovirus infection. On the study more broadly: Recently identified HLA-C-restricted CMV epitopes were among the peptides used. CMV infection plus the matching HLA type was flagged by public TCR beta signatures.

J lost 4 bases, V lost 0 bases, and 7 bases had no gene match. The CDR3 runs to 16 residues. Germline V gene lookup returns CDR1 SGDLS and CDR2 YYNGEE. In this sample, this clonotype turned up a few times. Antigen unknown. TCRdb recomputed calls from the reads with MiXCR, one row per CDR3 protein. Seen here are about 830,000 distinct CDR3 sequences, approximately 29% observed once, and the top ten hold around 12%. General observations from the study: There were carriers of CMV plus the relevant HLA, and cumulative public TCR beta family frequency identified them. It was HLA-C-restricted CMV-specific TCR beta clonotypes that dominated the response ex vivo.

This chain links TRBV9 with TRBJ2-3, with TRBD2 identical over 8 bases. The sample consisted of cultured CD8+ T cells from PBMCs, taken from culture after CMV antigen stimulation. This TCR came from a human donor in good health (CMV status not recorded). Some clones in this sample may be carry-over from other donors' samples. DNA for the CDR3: TGTGCCAGCAGCGTAGGATCGGGGGGGGACGCAGATACGCAGTATTTT. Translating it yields CASSVGSGGDADTQYF.